This TCR beta chain was recovered during a study of regulatory T cells in long-lasting Graves disease. In the study overall: Less than 3 months of antithyroid drugs had been taken by newly diagnosed Graves' patients.

Time point given: newly diagnosed GD, antithyroid drugs for less than 3 months. Following extraction of RNA from PBMCs, that RNA was used to make the TCR library. Whole-study findings and limits: Results may be inaccurate due to the small sample size.

In the case of this clonotype: Its antigen is as yet unknown.

Assembly of TCR beta libraries relied on iRepertoire HTBI primers together with Arm-PCR of CDR3 regions. One entry per CDR3 protein, called by TCRdb with MiXCR from the multiplex PCR reads. The data show fewer than 550,000 distinct CDR3 sequences, 16% seen once. These same records also appear under a second study, on T cells in Graves' hyperthyroidism and ophthalmopathy. That source reports: The study excluded patients with uncontrolled infection, other autoimmune disease, pregnancy or lactation. The diagnoses drew upon clinical symptoms, serum thyroxine and TRAb, thyroid ultrasound and orbital computed tomography.

This TCR derives from a woman aged 18-29 years with Graves disease. The sample here was peripheral blood mononuclear cells (PBMCs), taken at new diagnosis, from a patient treated with antithyroid drugs.

CDR3 residues: CASSILGTGTDTQYF. The CDR3 region has the DNA TGTGCCAGTAGTATTCTGGGGACGGGCACAGATACGCAGTATTTT. The V gene is TRBV19, the J gene TRBJ2-3, with D perhaps matching TRBD1 or TRBD2 (5 bases each). The germline V gene has CDR1 LNHDA and CDR2 SQIVND (reference sequence). The CDR3 totals 15 residues. V lost 3 bases to trimming and J lost 1 base, with 11 bases between them. Looking up the rest from reference TRBV19 and TRBJ2-3 gives the full variable domain: DGGITQSPKYLFRKEGQNVTLSCEQNLNHDAMYWYRQDPGQGLRLIYYSQIVNDFQKGDIAEGYSVSREKKESFPLTVTSAQKNPTAFYLCASSILGTGTDTQYFGPGTRLTVL.